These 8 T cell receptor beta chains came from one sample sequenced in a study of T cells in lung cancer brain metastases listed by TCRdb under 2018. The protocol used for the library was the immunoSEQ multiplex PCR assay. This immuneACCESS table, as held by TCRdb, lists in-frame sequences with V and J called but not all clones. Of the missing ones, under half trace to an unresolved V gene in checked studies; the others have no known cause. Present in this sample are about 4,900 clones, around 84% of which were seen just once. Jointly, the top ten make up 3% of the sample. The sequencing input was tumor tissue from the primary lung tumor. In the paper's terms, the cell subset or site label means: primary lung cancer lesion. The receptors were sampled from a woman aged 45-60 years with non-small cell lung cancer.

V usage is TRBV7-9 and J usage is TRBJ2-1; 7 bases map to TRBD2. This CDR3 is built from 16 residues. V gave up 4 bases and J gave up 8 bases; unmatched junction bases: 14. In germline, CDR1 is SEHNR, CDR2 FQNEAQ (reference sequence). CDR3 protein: CASSSPPGGRPYEQFF. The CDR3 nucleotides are TGTGCCAGCAGCTCCCCTCCGGGCGGGAGACCCTATGAGCAGTTCTTC.

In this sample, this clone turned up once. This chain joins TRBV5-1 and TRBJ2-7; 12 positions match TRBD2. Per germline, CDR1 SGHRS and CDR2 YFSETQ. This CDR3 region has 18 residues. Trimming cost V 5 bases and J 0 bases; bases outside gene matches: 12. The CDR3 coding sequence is TGCGCCAGCAGTCCATTCGGACTAGCGGGGTCGAGCTCCTACGAGCAGTACTTC. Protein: CASSPFGLAGSSSYEQYF.

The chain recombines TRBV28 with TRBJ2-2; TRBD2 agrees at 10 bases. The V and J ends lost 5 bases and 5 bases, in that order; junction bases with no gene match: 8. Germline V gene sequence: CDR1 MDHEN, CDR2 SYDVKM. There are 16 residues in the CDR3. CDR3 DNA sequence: TGTGCCAGCAGTCCAATAGGACTAGCGGTTACCGGGGAGCTGTTTTTT. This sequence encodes CASSPIGLAVTGELFF.

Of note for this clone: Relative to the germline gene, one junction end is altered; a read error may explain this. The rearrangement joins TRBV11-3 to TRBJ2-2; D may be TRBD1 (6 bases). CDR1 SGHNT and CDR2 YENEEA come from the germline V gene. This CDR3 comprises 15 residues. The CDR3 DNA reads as TGTGCCAGCAGCCCTACAGGGTTGTTCACCGGGGAACTGTTTTTT. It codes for CASSPTGLFTGELFF.

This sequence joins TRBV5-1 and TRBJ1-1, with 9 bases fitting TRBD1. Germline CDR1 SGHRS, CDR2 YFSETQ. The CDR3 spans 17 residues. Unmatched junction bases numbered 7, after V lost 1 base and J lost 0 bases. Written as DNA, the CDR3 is TGCGCCAGCAGCTTGTCCCCGACAGGGGGTATGAACACTGAAGCTTTCTTT. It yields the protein CASSLSPTGGMNTEAFF.

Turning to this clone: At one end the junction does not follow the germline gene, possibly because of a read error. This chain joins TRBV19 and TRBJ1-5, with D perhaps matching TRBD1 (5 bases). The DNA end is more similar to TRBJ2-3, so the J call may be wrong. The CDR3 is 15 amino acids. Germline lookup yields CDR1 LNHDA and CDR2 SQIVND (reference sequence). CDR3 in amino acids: CVSSFEGDSNQPQYF. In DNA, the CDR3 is TGTGTCAGTAGCTTTGAAGGGGATAGCAATCAGCCCCAGTATTTT.

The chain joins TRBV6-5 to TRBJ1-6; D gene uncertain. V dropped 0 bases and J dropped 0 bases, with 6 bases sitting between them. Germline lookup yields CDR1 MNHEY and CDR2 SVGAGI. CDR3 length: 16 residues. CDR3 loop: CASSYSWSSYNSPLHF. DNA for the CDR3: TGTGCCAGCAGTTACTCTTGGTCCTCCTATAATTCACCCCTCCACTTT.

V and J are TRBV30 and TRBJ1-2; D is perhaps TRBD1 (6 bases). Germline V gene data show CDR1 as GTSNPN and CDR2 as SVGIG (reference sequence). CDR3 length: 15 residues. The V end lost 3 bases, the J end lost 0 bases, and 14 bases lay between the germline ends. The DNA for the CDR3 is TGTGCCTGGAGACGAGGGGGGTTAGCTAACTATGGCTACACCTTC. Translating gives CAWRRGGLANYGYTF.